This T cell receptor beta chain was profiled in a study of a mutant IDH1 vaccine in newly diagnosed glioma. For the study at large: The initiation of vaccination occurred 4-6 weeks after radiotherapy alone, or with temozolomide cycles. Treated individuals were 62.5% male and approximately 38% female, averaging 40.4 years of age. Receipt of radiotherapy, temozolomide, or both preceded the study, and most received both. Study-wide results and caveats: Of the patients, 85% to 95% had vaccine-induced immune responses.

Sequenced by immunoSEQ multiplex PCR; TCRdb stores in-frame clones only, minus some. Of 70,000 to 100,000 clones listed, roughly 91% were seen once; the top ten hold 0.56%. Of note for this clone: Antigen specificity is unknown.

The CDR3 length is 15 residues. V shed 4 bases and J shed 5 bases, with 15 bases lying between them. Germline V gene lookup returns CDR1 MDHEN and CDR2 SYDVKM. Documented time point: week 5, during vaccination. Mutant IDH1 20-mer peptide, at 300 ug, made up each vaccine dose, with topical imiquimod. The material sequenced was PBMCs, taken from a glioma patient whose treatment included an IDH1 peptide vaccine. This chain uses TRBV28 with TRBJ1-5; tentative D call: TRBD1 (6 bases). The source of this sequence is a woman aged 50 to 60 with glioma. Here the CDR3 DNA reads TGTGCCAGCAGTTCTAGGGGGGGAGGCGATCAGCCCCAGCATTTT. It specifies CASSSRGGGDQPQHF.